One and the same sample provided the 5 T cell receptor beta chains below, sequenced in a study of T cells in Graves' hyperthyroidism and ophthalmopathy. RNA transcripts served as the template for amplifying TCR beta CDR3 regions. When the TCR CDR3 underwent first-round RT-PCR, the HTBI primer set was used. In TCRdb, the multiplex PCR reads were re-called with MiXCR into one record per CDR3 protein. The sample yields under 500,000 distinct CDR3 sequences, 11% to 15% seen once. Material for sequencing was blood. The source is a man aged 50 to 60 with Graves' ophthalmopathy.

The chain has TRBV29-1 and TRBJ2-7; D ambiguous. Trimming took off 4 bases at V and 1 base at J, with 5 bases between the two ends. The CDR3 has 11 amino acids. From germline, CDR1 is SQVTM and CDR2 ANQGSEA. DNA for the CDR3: TGCAGCGTTGGCGGATCCTACGAGCAGTACTTC. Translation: CSVGGSYEQYF.

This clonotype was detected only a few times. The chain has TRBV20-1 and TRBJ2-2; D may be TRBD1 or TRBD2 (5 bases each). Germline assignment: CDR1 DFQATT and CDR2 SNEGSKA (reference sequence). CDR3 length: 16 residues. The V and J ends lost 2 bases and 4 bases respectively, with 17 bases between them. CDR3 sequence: CSARSRDQVFTGELFF. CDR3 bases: TGCAGTGCTAGATCTCGGGACCAAGTGTTCACCGGGGAGCTGTTTTTT.

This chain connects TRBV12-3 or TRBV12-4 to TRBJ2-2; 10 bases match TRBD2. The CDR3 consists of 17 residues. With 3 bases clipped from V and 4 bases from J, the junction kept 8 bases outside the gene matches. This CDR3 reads CASSFASGRGGTGELFF. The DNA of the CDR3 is TGTGCCAGCAGTTTCGCTAGCGGGAGAGGTGGCACCGGGGAGCTGTTTTTT.

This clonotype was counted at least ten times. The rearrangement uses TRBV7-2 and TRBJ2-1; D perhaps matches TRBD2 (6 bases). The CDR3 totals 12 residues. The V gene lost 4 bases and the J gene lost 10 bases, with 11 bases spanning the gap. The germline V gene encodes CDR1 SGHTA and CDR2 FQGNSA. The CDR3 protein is CASSSRAGEQFF. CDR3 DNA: TGTGCCAGCAGCTCCCGGGCGGGGGAGCAGTTCTTC. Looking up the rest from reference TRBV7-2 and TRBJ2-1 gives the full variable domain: GAGVSQSPSNKVTEKGKDVELRCDPISGHTALYWYRQSLGQGLEFLIYFQGNSAPDKSGLPSDRFSAERTGGSVSTLTIQRTQQEDSAVYLCASSSRAGEQFFGPGTRLTVL.

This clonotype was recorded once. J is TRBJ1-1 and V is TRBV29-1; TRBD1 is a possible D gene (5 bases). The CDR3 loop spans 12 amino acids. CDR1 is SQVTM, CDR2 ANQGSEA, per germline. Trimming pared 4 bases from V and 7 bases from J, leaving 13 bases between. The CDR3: CSVVGRRDEAFF. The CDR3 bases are TGCAGCGTTGTAGGTCGCAGGGATGAAGCTTTCTTT.